These 14 T cell receptor beta chains were sequenced from one sample in a study of neurological immune-mediated disorders. TCRdb called the 5' RACE reads again in MiXCR, with one record for every CDR3 protein. The data contain around 13,000 distinct CDR3 sequences, more than 9% of them singletons. Material for sequencing was PBMCs. Receptor source: a woman in her thirties or forties in good health.

This clonotype occurred many times. The chain carries TRBV10-3 and TRBJ2-1; 9 bases agree with TRBD2. V trimming: 2 bases; J trimming: 3 bases; junction bases outside the gene matches: 8. Germline V lookup: CDR1 ENHRY, CDR2 SYGVKD. The CDR3 has 17 residues. In nucleotides, the CDR3 is TGTGCCATCAGTGAGGGAACTAGCGGGCAGGACTACAATGAGCAGTTCTTC. Amino acid sequence: CAISEGTSGQDYNEQFF.

This clonotype was found many times. As DNA, the CDR3 is TGCAGTGCATCATCCCGGTTCGTCTCGAACACTGAAGCTTTCTTT. Translated: CSASSRFVSNTEAFF. This sequence joins TRBV20-1 and TRBJ1-1; D remains unclear. CDR3 length equals 15 residues. The V gene lost 6 bases and the J gene lost 1 base, with 18 bases spanning the gap. The germline gives CDR1 DFQATT, CDR2 SNEGSKA (reference sequence).

The table lists this clonotype with many counts. This chain connects TRBV7-8 to TRBJ1-3; D gene ambiguous. The V and J ends lost 2 bases and 0 bases respectively, with 11 bases between them. The CDR3 totals 16 residues. Germline V CDR1 and CDR2: SGHVS, FQNEAQ. The CDR3 nucleotides are TGTGCCAGCAGCTTAACCGGCGAGCCCTCTGGAAACACCATATATTTT. This gives the protein CASSLTGEPSGNTIYF.

This clonotype was seen repeatedly, ten times or more. The chain carries TRBV6-1 and TRBJ1-1; maybe TRBD1 (5 bases). The CDR3 consists of 18 residues. Germline values: CDR1 MNHNS, CDR2 SASEGT. Trimming pared 3 bases from V and 4 bases from J, leaving 24 bases between. CDR3 DNA: TGTGCCAGCAGTGAGTATGGAATCCGATCGGCGAGGGGCACTGAAGCTTTCTTT. It codes for CASSEYGIRSARGTEAFF.

This clonotype was seen at least ten times. The chain combines TRBV20-1 with TRBJ2-7; D is perhaps TRBD2 (6 bases). Trimming took off 0 bases at V and 3 bases at J, with 15 bases between the two ends. The germline CDR1 and CDR2 sequences are DFQATT and SNEGSKA (reference sequence). This CDR3 region has 15 residues. This CDR3 is CSARDRGMMGYEQYF. Written as DNA, the CDR3 is TGCAGTGCTAGAGATCGCGGGATGATGGGCTACGAGCAGTACTTC.

The J gene is TRBJ2-7, the V gene TRBV6-6; 11 bases fit TRBD2. The CDR3 runs 13 residues. The V and J ends lost 6 bases and 5 bases, in that order; junction bases with no gene match: 3. CDR1 is MNHNY and CDR2 is SVGAGI in the germline V gene (reference sequence). The CDR3 protein is CASSPGLADEQYF. CDR3 DNA: TGTGCCAGCAGCCCGGGACTAGCGGACGAGCAGTACTTC.

This clonotype was seen many times. The rearrangement links TRBV20-1 to TRBJ2-5; 9 bases align to TRBD1. V shed 5 bases, J shed 7 bases, and the junction held 11 bases outside the gene matches. Germline CDR1 reads DFQATT; CDR2 reads SNEGSKA (reference sequence). The CDR3 runs to 14 residues. The CDR3 DNA reads as TGCAGTGCTTCCGGGACAGGGTCTGCCGGGACCCAGTACTTC. It specifies CSASGTGSAGTQYF.

This clonotype was seen just once. V is TRBV29-1 and J is TRBJ2-1; 8 bases agree with TRBD2. The V segment lost 3 bases and the J segment 7 bases; nucleotides outside the gene matches: 8. The CDR3 is 14 amino acids. CDR1 is SQVTM, CDR2 ANQGSEA, per germline. The CDR3 region has the DNA TGCAGCGTTGACGCGGGAGGACTTTGGAATGAGCAGTTCTTC. Its translation: CSVDAGGLWNEQFF.

By frequency in the sample, this clonotype is medium-sized. V gene TRBV7-9 combines with J gene TRBJ2-5; D gene ambiguous. Trimming removed 2 bases from V and 5 bases from J, with 6 bases in between. This CDR3 is built from 12 residues. The V gene's germline CDR1 is SEHNR and CDR2 FQNEAQ (reference sequence). The CDR3 spells CASSLNVETQYF. In DNA, the CDR3 is TGTGCCAGCAGCTTAAATGTGGAGACCCAGTACTTC.

The chain links TRBV28 to TRBJ2-1; 12 positions match TRBD2. Judging by the DNA end, TRBJ2-7 fits better; the J call may be wrong. Germline-derived CDR1 and CDR2 are MDHEN and SYDVKM. This CDR3 region has 17 residues. DNA for the CDR3: TGTGCCAGCAGTCTCCGCACCCTAGCGGGAGGGCCACACGAGCAGTACTTC. Its protein product is CASSLRTLAGGPHEQYF.

This clonotype was observed many times. The chain joins TRBV27 to TRBJ1-1; TRBD1 aligns across 7 bases. CDR1 and CDR2 from the germline V gene are MNHEY and SMNVEV (reference sequence). The J segment lost 0 bases and the V segment lost 7 bases, leaving 8 bases of the junction unmatched. The CDR3 is 15 residues long. The CDR3 loop is CASNPGTVMNTEAFF. In nucleotides, the CDR3 is TGTGCCAGCAACCCCGGGACAGTAATGAACACTGAAGCTTTCTTT.

The chain combines TRBV7-9 with TRBJ2-5, with 14 bases that match TRBD2. The J segment lost 4 bases and the V segment lost 5 bases, leaving 3 bases of the junction unmatched. The germline V gene encodes CDR1 SEHNR and CDR2 FQNEAQ (reference sequence). The CDR3 extends over 15 amino acids. The CDR3 DNA is TGTGCCAGCAGCAGACTAGCGGGAGGGGTAGAGACCCAGTACTTC. Its translation: CASSRLAGGVETQYF.

This clonotype was seen a few times. J is TRBJ2-1 and V is TRBV10-3; TRBD2 agrees at 8 bases. Germline V gene lookup returns CDR1 ENHRY and CDR2 SYGVKD. This CDR3 contains 16 residues. V shed 4 bases, J shed 0 bases, and the junction held 5 bases outside the gene matches. CDR3 sequence reads: CAISGIAGPSYNEQFF. The CDR3 DNA is TGTGCCATCAGTGGAATAGCGGGACCCTCCTACAATGAGCAGTTCTTC.

Comment on this clonotype: A much more abundant neighbour one base away suggests this may be a read error. The genes are TRBV6-1 and TRBJ1-4; 7 nucleotides align to TRBD1. Germline V CDR1 and CDR2: MNHNS, SASEGT. V dropped 8 bases and J dropped 8; count of bases not matched to a gene: 11. The CDR3 spans 14 residues. CDR3: CASRLGGSGEKLFF. In nucleotides, the CDR3 is TGTGCCAGCCGCTTAGGGGGCTCCGGGGAAAAACTGTTTTTT.